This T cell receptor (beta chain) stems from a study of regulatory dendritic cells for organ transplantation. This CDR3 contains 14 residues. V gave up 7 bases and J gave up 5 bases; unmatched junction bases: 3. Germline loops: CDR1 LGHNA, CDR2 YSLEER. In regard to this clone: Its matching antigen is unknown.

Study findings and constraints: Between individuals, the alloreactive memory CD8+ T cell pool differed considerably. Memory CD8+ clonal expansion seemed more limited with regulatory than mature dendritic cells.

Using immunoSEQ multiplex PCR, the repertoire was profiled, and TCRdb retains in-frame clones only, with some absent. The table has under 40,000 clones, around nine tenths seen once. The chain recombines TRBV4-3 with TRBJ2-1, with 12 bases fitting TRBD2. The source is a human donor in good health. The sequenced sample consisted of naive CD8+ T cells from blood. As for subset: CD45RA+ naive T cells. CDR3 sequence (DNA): TGCGCCAGCACCCTAGCGGGGGGGCACAATGAGCAGTTCTTC. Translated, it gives CASTLAGGHNEQFF.